Listed below are T cell receptor beta chains from one sample, sequenced in a study of blood T cell repertoires in COVID-19. The repertoire was sequenced with immunoSEQ multiplex PCR; TCRdb's copy has only in-frame clones and lacks some. The sample includes just over 95,000 clones, around 80% of them seen just once. Input material: peripheral blood. These receptors were collected from a man older than 75 with acute or convalescent COVID-19. Each CDR3 is given with its conserved first and last residue. Each record gives: D gene, J gene, V gene, clone size, CDR3 DNA, CDR3 protein. D genes are given only for firm matches. Size is omitted from some rows. Given values are once, few, many or a class for expanded clones.

TRBD2	TRBJ2-5	TRBV19	-	TGTGCCAGTAGTATAGGGGGCGGGGGGGCCGGTGAGACCCAGTACTTC	CASSIGGGGAGETQYF
TRBD2	TRBJ2-5	TRBV9	once	TGTGCCAGCAGCGTTGGTGAGGGAGGGGAGACCCAGTACTTC	CASSVGEGGETQYF
TRBD2	TRBJ2-1	TRBV6-2/TRBV6-3	-	TGTGCCAGCAGTTTACTAGCGGGAGTATCGAATGAGCAGTTCTTC	CASSLLAGVSNEQFF
TRBD1	TRBJ2-5	TRBV28	-	TGTGCCAGCTGCCCAACAGGGGGCTTAGAGACCCAGTACTTC	CASCPTGGLETQYF
-	TRBJ1-1	TRBV28	-	TGTGCCAGCAGTAAACAGGAGAACACTGAAGCTTTCTTT	CASSKQENTEAFF
-	TRBJ1-1	TRBV28	-	TGTGCCAGCAGTTTAATTGGACAGCTGAACACTGAAGCTTTCTTT	CASSLIGQLNTEAFF
TRBD1	TRBJ1-3	TRBV30	-	TGTGCCTGGAGTTTCCTCAGCCCGGGACAGGGGGACGGAAACACCATATATTTT	CAWSFLSPGQGDGNTIYF
TRBD1	TRBJ1-4	TRBV18	-	TGTGCCAGCTCACCCTCGGACAGGCGTAATGAAAAACTGTTTTTT	CASSPSDRRNEKLFF
-	TRBJ2-7	TRBV28	-	TGTGCCAGCAGAGAGACCCTTCCCCGGGGCTACGAGCAGTACTTC	CASRETLPRGYEQYF
-	TRBJ2-7	TRBV28	-	TGTGCCAGCAGTTTATCTACGTTGACAGGCGACGAGCAGTACTTC	CASSLSTLTGDEQYF
-	TRBJ2-5	TRBV6-5	-	TGTGCCAGCAGCCTCTCTAGGGGCCAAGAGACCCAGTACTTC	CASSLSRGQETQYF
-	TRBJ1-1	TRBV5-1	-	TGCGCCAGCAGCTTCGACACTAGGTATCCCGCTGAAGCTTTCTTT	CASSFDTRYPAEAFF
TRBD1	TRBJ1-2	TRBV6-5	-	TGTGCCAGCAGAAAGGACAGGGTGGGTGGCTACACCTTC	CASRKDRVGGYTF
TRBD2	TRBJ2-2	TRBV5-5	-	TGTGCCAGCAGCTTGGTGGCTAGCGGGGCTAACACCGGGGAGCTGTTTTTT	CASSLVASGANTGELFF
TRBD1	TRBJ1-5	TRBV5-1	-	TGCGCCAGCAGCTCAGGTCCCGGGACAGGTGGTAGCAATCAGCCCCAGCATTTT	CASSSGPGTGGSNQPQHF
TRBD1	TRBJ1-5	TRBV11-2	few	TGTGCCAGCAGCCTGCCCAGGGGGCGCGGTCAGCCCCAGCATTTT	CASSLPRGRGQPQHF
-	TRBJ1-5	TRBV28	-	TGTGCCAACTCTAGGCCGAATCAGCCCCAGCATTTT	CANSRPNQPQHF
TRBD1	TRBJ1-6	TRBV27	-	TGTGCCAGCAGACTCGACAGGGGGTTACCAAGTTCACCCCTCCACTTT	CASRLDRGLPSSPLHF
TRBD2	TRBJ2-1	TRBV19	few	TGTGCCAGTAGTGGGGGAGCGGGAAGGGCTTACAATGAGCAGTTCTTC	CASSGGAGRAYNEQFF
TRBD1	TRBJ1-2	TRBV30	few	TGTGCCTGGAGAGACAGGGGAAACTATGGCTACACCTTC	CAWRDRGNYGYTF
TRBD2	TRBJ2-7	TRBV3-1/TRBV3-2	-	TGTGCCAGCAGACAAGACATTTCGACTAGCGGGAGCCCCTACGAGCAGTACTTC	CASRQDISTSGSPYEQYF
-	TRBJ2-6	TRBV20-1	-	TGCAGTGCTAGTGGCCGGGACATATCTTCTGGGGCCAACGTCCTGACTTTC	CSASGRDISSGANVLTF
TRBD1	TRBJ1-2	TRBV4-1	many	TGCGCCAGCAGCCTCGGAACCGGGACAGGCGACTCCTTC	CASSLGTGTGDSF
TRBD1	TRBJ1-4	TRBV6-5	-	TGTGCCAGCCGATACCTCGGACAGGCTAATGAAAAACTGTTTTTT	CASRYLGQANEKLFF
TRBD2	TRBJ2-3	TRBV5-1	-	TGCGCCAGCAGCTTACTAGCGGGGGGGAGCACAGATACGCAGTATTTT	CASSLLAGGSTDTQYF
TRBD1	TRBJ1-3	TRBV2	-	TGTGCCAGCAGCTCGGGACAGTCTGGAAACACCATATATTTT	CASSSGQSGNTIYF
-	TRBJ2-6	TRBV7-8	-	TGTGCCAGCAGCCGAGACAGGTCTGGGGCCAACGTCCTGACTTTC	CASSRDRSGANVLTF
TRBD1	TRBJ2-5	TRBV6-2/TRBV6-3	-	TGTGCCAGCAGTCGCGACAGACAGGGGGCAGAGACCCAGTACTTC	CASSRDRQGAETQYF
-	TRBJ2-1	TRBV23-1	-	TGCGCCAGCAGAACCTTACGGGTCGGAAATGAGCAGTTCTTC	CASRTLRVGNEQFF
-	TRBJ1-2	TRBV15	-	TGTGCCACCAGCAGAGAAGCGACTACTCTCTATGGCTACACCTTC	CATSREATTLYGYTF
-	TRBJ1-1	TRBV7-9	-	TGTGCCAGCAACCCGGACAGTTCGGGTGAAGCTTTCTTT	CASNPDSSGEAFF
-	TRBJ2-7	TRBV30	-	TGTGCCTGGAGTGTACTTAGTCAGGGGATCGGCGAGCAGTACTTC	CAWSVLSQGIGEQYF
-	TRBJ1-1	TRBV11-2	-	TGTGCCAGCAGCGGACATCAGGGTCGAACTGAAGCTTTCTTT	CASSGHQGRTEAFF
-	TRBJ1-1	TRBV19	-	TGTGCCAGTAGTGGGGGGACCTGGATGGAAGCTTTCTTT	CASSGGTWMEAFF
-	TRBJ2-1	TRBV5-1	-	TGCGCCAGCAGCCAGGGCGGGAATTACGGCAATGAGCAGTTCTTC	CASSQGGNYGNEQFF